Following are 28 T cell receptor beta chains from one sample sequenced in a study of T cell changes during pregnancy in multiple sclerosis. Only in-frame clones appear in the TCRdb table, and some are missing; sequencing was by immunoSEQ multiplex PCR. The data contain about 39,000 clones, about 92% of them singletons. This material consisted of CD8+ T cells from peripheral blood mononuclear cells, taken before pregnancy. The source is a female donor with multiple sclerosis, enrolled in a pregnancy study.

The rearrangement links TRBV6-5 to TRBJ2-7, with TRBD1 matching over 9 bases. The CDR3 spans 12 residues. Germline V gene data show CDR1 as MNHEY and CDR2 as SVGAGI. Unmatched junction bases numbered 3, after V lost 6 bases and J lost 6 bases. Here the CDR3 DNA reads TGTGCCAGCAGGGACAGGGGTCTCGAGCAGTACTTC. Translating it yields CASRDRGLEQYF.

The chain couples TRBV19 to TRBJ1-5; 9 bases are a match to TRBD1. J gave up 4 bases and V 7 bases, and 11 bases lay outside the gene matches. CDR3 length: 16 amino acids. The germline V gene has CDR1 LNHDA and CDR2 SQIVND (reference sequence). The CDR3 here is CASTPSDRGGNQPQHF. The CDR3, as DNA: TGTGCCAGTACCCCCTCGGACAGGGGAGGAAATCAGCCCCAGCATTTT. Drawing the rest from reference TRBV19 and TRBJ1-5, the complete variable domain is DGGITQSPKYLFRKEGQNVTLSCEQNLNHDAMYWYRQDPGQGLRLIYYSQIVNDFQKGDIAEGYSVSREKKESFPLTVTSAQKNPTAFYLCASTPSDRGGNQPQHFGDGTRLSIL.

The CDR3 here is CASSVGSGGANEQFF. Written as DNA, the CDR3 is TGTGCCAGCAGCGTAGGATCGGGGGGGGCAAATGAGCAGTTCTTC. The rearrangement links TRBV9 to TRBJ2-1; 8 nucleotides agree with TRBD2. CDR1 is SGDLS, CDR2 YYNGEE, per germline. This CDR3 spans 15 amino acids. Trimming removed 0 bases from V and 7 bases from J; junction bases left unmatched: 6. The full variable domain, rest sourced from reference TRBV9 and TRBJ2-1, is DSGVTQTPKHLITATGQRVTLRCSPRSGDLSVYWYQQSLDQGLQFLIQYYNGEERAKGNILERFSAQQFPDLHSELNLSSLELGDSALYFCASSVGSGGANEQFFGPGTRLTVL.

The V and J genes are TRBV28 and TRBJ1-5, with 9 bases fitting TRBD1. V trimming: 6 bases; J trimming: 2 bases; junction bases outside the gene matches: 8. CDR3 length: 16 residues. The germline V gene has CDR1 MDHEN and CDR2 SYDVKM. CDR3 amino acids: CASRHSDRGGNQPQHF. For the CDR3, the DNA is TGTGCCAGCAGACACTCGGACAGGGGTGGCAATCAGCCCCAGCATTTT.

V usage is TRBV6-5 and J usage is TRBJ2-7; a possible D gene is TRBD1 (6 bases). The CDR3 length is 11 residues. Germline V gene data show CDR1 as MNHEY and CDR2 as SVGAGI. V lost 6 bases to trimming and J lost 5 bases, with 8 bases between them. CDR3 region: CASRQGDEQYF. The CDR3 bases are TGTGCCAGCAGACAGGGTGACGAGCAGTACTTC.

This chain connects TRBV7-9 to TRBJ1-2; 7 nucleotides match TRBD1. V shed 8 bases and J 8 bases; nucleotides not matched to a gene: 5. The CDR3 is 11 amino acids. Germline lookup yields CDR1 SEHNR and CDR2 FQNEAQ (reference sequence). The CDR3 nucleotides are TGTGCCAGCGGAATCAGGGGGGGCTACACCTTC. Encoded protein: CASGIRGGYTF.

DNA for the CDR3: TGTGCCATTCAGAGGACTAGCGGGGTCAATGAGCAGTTCTTC. Translating it yields CAIQRTSGVNEQFF. The V gene is TRBV2, the J gene TRBJ2-1; 12 bases agree with TRBD2. The V and J ends lost 10 bases and 6 bases, in that order; junction bases with no gene match: 7. The germline gives CDR1 SNHLY, CDR2 FYNNEI. The CDR3 runs 14 residues.

This sequence joins TRBV5-1 and TRBJ2-3; D is possibly TRBD2 (5 bases). V was clipped by 4 bases and J by 1 base, with 7 bases between them. Germline assignment: CDR1 SGHRS and CDR2 YFSETQ. The length of the CDR3 is 13 residues. The CDR3 sequence: CASSPGGTDTQYF. The DNA for the CDR3 is TGCGCCAGCAGCCCCGGGGGCACAGATACGCAGTATTTT.

This clone was detected only once. This rearrangement joins TRBV19 to TRBJ2-1, with TRBD2 as a possible D gene (6 bases). Germline CDR1 is LNHDA and CDR2 is SQIVND (reference sequence). The CDR3 is 14 residues long. The germline V and J ends were trimmed by 1 base and 3 bases, with 7 bases remaining between them. The CDR3 DNA follows: TGTGCCAGTAGTATAGCGGGGGACTACAATGAGCAGTTCTTC. Translated: CASSIAGDYNEQFF.

The chain recombines TRBV2 with TRBJ2-3; no clear D. The CDR3 sequence is 16 residues long. From germline, CDR1 is SNHLY and CDR2 FYNNEI. Between the trimmed V and J ends, which lost 2 bases and 0 bases, there was a span of 12 bases. The CDR3 nucleotides are TGTGCCAGCAGTGAATGGCCGTCCCCTAGCACAGATACGCAGTATTTT. This encodes CASSEWPSPSTDTQYF.

The CDR3 region is CASSEGQGFDEQYF. In DNA form, the CDR3 reads TGTGCCAGCAGCGAGGGACAGGGGTTCGACGAGCAGTACTTC. V and J are TRBV9 and TRBJ2-7; 10 nucleotides agree with TRBD1. The CDR3 is made up of 14 amino acids. CDR1 is SGDLS and CDR2 is YYNGEE in the germline V gene. V trimming: 3 bases; J trimming: 5 bases; junction bases outside the gene matches: 5.

CDR3 loop: CASSFGRWAFF. The CDR3 DNA follows: TGTGCCAGCAGTTTCGGGAGGTGGGCTTTCTTT. This chain connects TRBV28 to TRBJ1-1, with D hard to call. The CDR3 extends over 11 amino acids. Germline-derived CDR1 and CDR2 are MDHEN and SYDVKM. V was pared by 3 bases and J by 11 bases, with 10 bases between.

There are a few counts of this clone. V gene TRBV10-3 combines with J gene TRBJ1-1; 9 bases align to TRBD1. V gave up 7 bases and J gave up 4 bases; unmatched junction bases: 10. Germline V gene data show CDR1 as ENHRY and CDR2 as SYGVKD. CDR3 length equals 15 residues. The CDR3: CAITRDREEGTEAFF. The CDR3 region has the DNA TGTGCCATCACCCGGGACAGGGAGGAGGGCACTGAAGCTTTCTTT.

The chain is built from TRBV27 and TRBJ2-5; a possible D gene is TRBD2 (6 bases). From germline, CDR1 is MNHEY and CDR2 SMNVEV (reference sequence). Trimming removed 3 bases at V and 1 base at J, with 9 bases between. This CDR3 spans 14 amino acids. CDR3 nucleotide sequence: TGTGCCAGCAGTTTGACTAGTGGCCAAGAGACCCAGTACTTC. This translates into CASSLTSGQETQYF.

The gene calls are TRBV7-3 and TRBJ2-1; 8 bases line up with TRBD2. Trimming at V came to 5 bases and at J to 0 bases, leaving 9 bases not matched to a gene. The CDR3 extends over 17 amino acids. CDR1 and CDR2 from the germline V gene are SGHTA and FQGTGA. The CDR3 coding sequence is TGTGCCAGCAGCCCTAGCGGGTGGATGAGCTCCTACAATGAGCAGTTCTTC. Its translation is CASSPSGWMSSYNEQFF.

V is TRBV13 and J is TRBJ1-3, with unresolved D. Trimming took off 6 bases at V and 8 bases at J, with 20 bases between the two ends. The CDR3 runs to 15 residues. The germline V gene encodes CDR1 PRHDT and CDR2 FYEKMQ (reference sequence). In DNA, the CDR3 is TGTGCCAGCAGTTATTTGTCTTCGGGCGGGGACACCATATATTTT. This gives the protein CASSYLSSGGDTIYF.

This clone has only one observation. V and J are TRBV9 and TRBJ2-1, with 16 bases that match TRBD2. CDR1 and CDR2 (germline): SGDLS, YYNGEE. This CDR3 spans 20 amino acids. Trimming took 4 bases from V and 8 from J; bases not matched to a gene: 18. CDR3 region: CASSPSPLGTSGGAFYEQFF. In DNA, the CDR3 is TGTGCCAGCAGCCCTTCACCCCTCGGGACTAGCGGGGGGGCATTTTATGAGCAGTTCTTC.

The chain recombines TRBV12-5 with TRBJ1-5, with TRBD1 as a possible D gene (6 bases). Germline V gene data show CDR1 as LGHNT and CDR2 as FRNRAP. V dropped 0 bases and J dropped 6 bases, with 15 bases sitting between them. The CDR3 loop spans 16 amino acids. CDR3 residues: CASGLVLYFRGQPQHF. The DNA for the CDR3 is TGTGCTAGTGGTTTGGTACTTTATTTCAGGGGTCAGCCCCAGCATTTT.

In its sample, this clone was seen once. V gene TRBV10-3 combines with J gene TRBJ2-7; a weak D match, TRBD1 (5 bases). This CDR3 contains 12 residues. Germline CDR1 reads ENHRY; CDR2 reads SYGVKD. Trimming took off 4 bases at V and 6 bases at J, with 10 bases between the two ends. CDR3 sequence: CAISGGRLEQYF. CDR3 sequence (DNA): TGTGCCATCAGTGGGGGCCGACTCGAGCAGTACTTC.

The chain recombines TRBV7-8 with TRBJ1-2; D is unclear. The germline V and J ends were trimmed by 7 bases and 4 bases, with 7 bases remaining between them. Germline-derived CDR1 and CDR2 are SGHVS and FQNEAQ. This CDR3 has 11 residues. CDR3 nucleotide sequence: TGTGCCAGCAAGCACCTCTATGGCTACACCTTC. Its translation is CASKHLYGYTF.

The rearrangement links TRBV18 to TRBJ1-4; 8 bases are a match to TRBD1. V dropped 3 bases and J dropped 5; count of bases not matched to a gene: 14. The germline gives CDR1 KGHSH, CDR2 LQKENI. This CDR3 has 18 amino acids. CDR3: CASSPTSNRDRLNEKLFF. DNA for the CDR3: TGTGCCAGCTCACCTACATCAAATAGGGACAGGTTGAATGAAAAACTGTTTTTT.

CDR3: CATSRFRQGAVAGELFF. CDR3 DNA: TGTGCCACCAGCAGATTCCGACAGGGGGCTGTTGCCGGGGAGCTGTTTTTT. V and J are TRBV15 and TRBJ2-2; 10 bases map to TRBD1. Germline loops: CDR1 LNHNV, CDR2 YYDKDF (reference sequence). Trimming at V came to 2 bases and at J to 6 bases, leaving 9 bases not matched to a gene. This CDR3 region has 17 residues.

V gene TRBV5-5 combines with J gene TRBJ1-2; unclear D gene. There are 13 residues in the CDR3. CDR1 is SGHKS, CDR2 YYEKEE, per germline (reference sequence). Between the trimmed V and J ends, which lost 1 base and 6 bases, there was a span of 10 bases. CDR3 DNA: TGTGCCAGCAGCTTGTGGCAGGTTGATGGCTACACCTTC. Its protein product is CASSLWQVDGYTF.

The CDR3 nucleotides are TGTGCCAGCAGGACCAGGGGGACAGGGATGTACGAGCAGTACTTC. Translation gives CASRTRGTGMYEQYF. The genes are TRBV28 and TRBJ2-7; 9 nucleotides align to TRBD1. Germline loops: CDR1 MDHEN, CDR2 SYDVKM. The CDR3 extends over 15 amino acids. V shed 6 bases and J 4 bases; nucleotides not matched to a gene: 10. Supplemented by reference TRBV28 and TRBJ2-7, the full variable domain reads DVKVTQSSRYLVKRTGEKVFLECVQDMDHENMFWYRQDPGLGLRLIYFSYDVKMKEKGDIPEGYSVSREKKERFSLILESASTNQTSMYLCASRTRGTGMYEQYFGPGTRLTVT.

The chain has TRBV28 and TRBJ1-5; possibly TRBD1 for D (5 bases). The CDR3 sequence is 17 residues long. Trimming pared 4 bases from V and 7 bases from J, leaving 23 bases between. Germline values: CDR1 MDHEN, CDR2 SYDVKM. The chain's CDR3 is CASSSPSTHGGRQPQHF. CDR3 DNA: TGTGCCAGCAGTTCTCCATCCACTCACGGGGGACGCCAGCCCCAGCATTTT.

V and J are TRBV7-9 and TRBJ2-7; tentatively, D is TRBD1 (6 bases). Germline V CDR1 and CDR2: SEHNR, FQNEAQ (reference sequence). The germline V and J ends were trimmed by 4 bases and 3 bases, with 13 bases remaining between them. CDR3 length: 14 amino acids. The DNA for the CDR3 is TGTGCCAGCAGCTATCCCGGACAGTTCTACGAGCAGTACTTC. It encodes CASSYPGQFYEQYF.

The rearrangement joins TRBV9 to TRBJ1-2, with 8 bases matching TRBD1. CDR3 size: 12 residues. V gave up 7 bases and J gave up 4 bases; unmatched junction bases: 3. Germline values: CDR1 SGDLS, CDR2 YYNGEE. DNA of the CDR3: TGTGCCAGCGTGACAGGGGCCTATGGCTACACCTTC. Protein sequence: CASVTGAYGYTF. Drawing the rest from reference TRBV9 and TRBJ1-2, the complete variable domain is DSGVTQTPKHLITATGQRVTLRCSPRSGDLSVYWYQQSLDQGLQFLIQYYNGEERAKGNILERFSAQQFPDLHSELNLSSLELGDSALYFCASVTGAYGYTFGSGTRLTVV.

This clone has more than one count but fewer than ten. The genes are TRBV9 and TRBJ1-1; D gene uncertain. The CDR3 spans 12 residues. Germline CDR1 SGDLS, CDR2 YYNGEE. V lost 5 bases to trimming and J lost 2 bases, with 7 bases between them. CDR3 DNA: TGTGCCAGCAGTACAGCAAACACTGAAGCTTTCTTT. Protein sequence: CASSTANTEAFF.